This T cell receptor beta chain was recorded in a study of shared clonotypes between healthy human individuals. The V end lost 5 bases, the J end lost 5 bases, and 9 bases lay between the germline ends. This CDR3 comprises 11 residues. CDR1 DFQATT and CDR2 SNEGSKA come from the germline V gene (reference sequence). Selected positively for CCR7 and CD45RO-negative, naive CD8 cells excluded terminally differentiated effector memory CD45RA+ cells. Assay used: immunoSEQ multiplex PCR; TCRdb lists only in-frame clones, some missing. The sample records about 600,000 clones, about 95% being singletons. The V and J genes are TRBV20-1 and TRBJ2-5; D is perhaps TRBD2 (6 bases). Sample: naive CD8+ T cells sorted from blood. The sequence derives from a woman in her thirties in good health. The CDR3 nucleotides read TGCAGTGCTCTTGGGGGGGAGACCCAGTACTTC. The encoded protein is CSALGGETQYF.